This T cell receptor (beta chain) was captured by sequencing in a study of CD8 T cells in Susac syndrome. The RNA, about 0.45 to 1 ug, was put through reverse transcription using random hexamers. immunoSEQ multiplex PCR amplified TCR beta CDR3 across 54 Vbeta, 13 Jbeta. MiXCR, applied by TCRdb to the immunoSEQ multiplex PCR reads, yields one record per CDR3 protein. The sample lists about 200,000 distinct CDR3 sequences, about 94% seen once, with around 0.13% in the top ten. Note on this clonotype: One end of the junction does not line up with germline, which may come from a read error.

This CDR3 has 12 amino acids. The germline V gene encodes CDR1 GTSNPN and CDR2 SVGIG (reference sequence). Peripheral blood CD8+ and CD4+ T cells were profiled by TCR beta sequencing. Each multiple sclerosis control was a treatment-naive patient with relapsing-remitting disease that was either stable or active. Both CD4+ and CD8+ T cells were negatively isolated, and TEMRA cells underwent FACS enrichment. The J gene is TRBJ2-6, the V gene TRBV30, with unresolved D. The sample taken for sequencing was CD8+ T cells from PBMCs. The TCR was taken from a human donor with multiple sclerosis. CDR3 amino acids: CAWSGTASVLTF. Written as DNA, the CDR3 is TGTGCCTGGAGTGGGACCGCCAGCGTCCTGACTTTC.